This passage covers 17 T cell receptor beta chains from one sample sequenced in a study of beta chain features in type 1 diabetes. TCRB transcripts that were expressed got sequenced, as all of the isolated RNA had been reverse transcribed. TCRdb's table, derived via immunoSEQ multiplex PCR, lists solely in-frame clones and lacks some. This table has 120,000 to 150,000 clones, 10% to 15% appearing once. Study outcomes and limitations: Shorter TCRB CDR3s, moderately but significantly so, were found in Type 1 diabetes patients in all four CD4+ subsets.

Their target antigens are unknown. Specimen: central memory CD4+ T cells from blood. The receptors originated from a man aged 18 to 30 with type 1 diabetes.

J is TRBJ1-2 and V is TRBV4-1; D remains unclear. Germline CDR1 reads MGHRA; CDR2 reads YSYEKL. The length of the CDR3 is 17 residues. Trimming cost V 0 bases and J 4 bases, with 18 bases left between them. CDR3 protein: CASSQDPWASLGYGYTF. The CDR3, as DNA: TGCGCCAGCAGCCAAGATCCGTGGGCTAGTTTGGGCTATGGCTACACCTTC.

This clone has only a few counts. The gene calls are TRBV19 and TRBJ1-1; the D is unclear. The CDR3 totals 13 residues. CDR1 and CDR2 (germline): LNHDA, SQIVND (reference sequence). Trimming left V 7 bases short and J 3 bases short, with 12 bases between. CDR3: CASNSMGYTEAFF. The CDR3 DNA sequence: TGTGCCAGTAATTCGATGGGATACACTGAAGCTTTCTTT.

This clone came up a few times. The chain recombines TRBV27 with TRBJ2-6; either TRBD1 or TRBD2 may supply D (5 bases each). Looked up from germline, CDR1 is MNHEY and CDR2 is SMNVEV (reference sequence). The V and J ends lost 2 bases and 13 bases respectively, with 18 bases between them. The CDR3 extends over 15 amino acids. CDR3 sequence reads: CASSLASTTGTVLTF. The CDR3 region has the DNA TGTGCCAGCAGTTTAGCCTCCACCACCGGGACGGTCCTGACTTTC.

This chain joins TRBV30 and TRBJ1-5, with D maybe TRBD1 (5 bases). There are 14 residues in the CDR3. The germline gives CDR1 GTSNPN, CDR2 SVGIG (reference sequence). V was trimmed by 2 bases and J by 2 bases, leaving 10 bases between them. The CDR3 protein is CAWSPGPGNQPQHF. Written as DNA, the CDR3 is TGTGCCTGGAGTCCGGGACCGGGCAATCAGCCCCAGCATTTT. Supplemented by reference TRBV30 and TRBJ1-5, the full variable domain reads SQTIHQWPATLVQPVGSPLSLECTVEGTSNPNLYWYRQAAGRGLQLLFYSVGIGQISSEVPQNLSASRPQDRQFILSSKKLLLSDSGFYLCAWSPGPGNQPQHFGDGTRLSIL.

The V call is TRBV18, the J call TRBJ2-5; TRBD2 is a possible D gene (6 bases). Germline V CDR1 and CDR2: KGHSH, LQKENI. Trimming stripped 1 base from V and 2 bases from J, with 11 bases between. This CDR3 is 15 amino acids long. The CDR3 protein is CASSPLRGRQETQYF. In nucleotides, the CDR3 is TGTGCCAGCTCACCACTTCGGGGGAGGCAAGAGACCCAGTACTTC.

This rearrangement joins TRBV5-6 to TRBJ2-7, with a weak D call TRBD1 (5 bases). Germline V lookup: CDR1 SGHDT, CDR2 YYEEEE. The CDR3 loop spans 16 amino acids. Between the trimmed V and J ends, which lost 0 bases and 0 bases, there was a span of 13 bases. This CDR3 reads CASSLAWQGSSYEQYF. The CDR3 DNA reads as TGTGCCAGCAGCTTGGCCTGGCAGGGCAGCTCCTACGAGCAGTACTTC.

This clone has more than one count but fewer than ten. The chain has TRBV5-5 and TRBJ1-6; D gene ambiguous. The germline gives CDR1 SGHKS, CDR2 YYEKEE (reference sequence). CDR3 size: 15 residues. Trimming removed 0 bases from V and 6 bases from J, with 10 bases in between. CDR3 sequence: CASSLALDGNSPLHF. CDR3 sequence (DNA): TGTGCCAGCAGCTTGGCCCTGGACGGTAATTCACCCCTCCACTTT.

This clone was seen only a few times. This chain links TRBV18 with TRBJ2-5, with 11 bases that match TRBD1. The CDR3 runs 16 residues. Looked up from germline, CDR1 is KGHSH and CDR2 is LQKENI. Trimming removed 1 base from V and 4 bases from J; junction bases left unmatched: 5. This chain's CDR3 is CASSPQRDRGLETQYF. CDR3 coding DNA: TGTGCCAGCTCACCACAGCGGGACAGGGGGTTAGAGACCCAGTACTTC.

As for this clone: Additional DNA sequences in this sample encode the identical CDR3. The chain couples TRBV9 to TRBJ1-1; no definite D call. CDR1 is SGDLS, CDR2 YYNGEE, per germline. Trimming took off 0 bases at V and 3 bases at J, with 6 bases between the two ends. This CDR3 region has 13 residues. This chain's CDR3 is CASSVERYTEAFF. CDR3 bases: TGTGCCAGCAGCGTAGAGAGGTACACTGAAGCTTTCTTT.

DNA of the CDR3: TGTGCCAGCAGCGCCAACCAACTCAATGAGCAGTTCTTC. Translating gives CASSANQLNEQFF. The chain joins TRBV11-2 to TRBJ2-1; D gene unclear. CDR3 length: 13 amino acids. Trimming pared 5 bases from V and 6 bases from J, leaving 11 bases between. CDR1 and CDR2 from the germline V gene are SGHAT and FQNNGV.

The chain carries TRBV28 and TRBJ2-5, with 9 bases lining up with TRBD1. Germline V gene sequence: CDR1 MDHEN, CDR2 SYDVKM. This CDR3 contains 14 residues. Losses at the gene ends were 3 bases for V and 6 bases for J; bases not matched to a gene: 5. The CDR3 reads CASSLGQGGQTQYF. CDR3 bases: TGTGCCAGCAGTTTGGGACAGGGCGGGCAGACCCAGTACTTC.

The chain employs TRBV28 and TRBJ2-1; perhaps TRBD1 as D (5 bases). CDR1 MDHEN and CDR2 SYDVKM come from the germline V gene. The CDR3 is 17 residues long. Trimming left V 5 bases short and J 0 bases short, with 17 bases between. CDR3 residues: CASSISPDSSSYNEQFF. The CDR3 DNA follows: TGTGCCAGCAGTATATCCCCAGACAGTAGCTCCTACAATGAGCAGTTCTTC.

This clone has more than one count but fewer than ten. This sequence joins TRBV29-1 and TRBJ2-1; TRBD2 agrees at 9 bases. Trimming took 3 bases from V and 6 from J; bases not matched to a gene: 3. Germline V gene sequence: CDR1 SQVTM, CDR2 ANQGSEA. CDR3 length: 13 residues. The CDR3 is CSVDSSGVNEQFF. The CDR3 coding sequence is TGCAGCGTTGATTCTAGCGGGGTCAATGAGCAGTTCTTC.

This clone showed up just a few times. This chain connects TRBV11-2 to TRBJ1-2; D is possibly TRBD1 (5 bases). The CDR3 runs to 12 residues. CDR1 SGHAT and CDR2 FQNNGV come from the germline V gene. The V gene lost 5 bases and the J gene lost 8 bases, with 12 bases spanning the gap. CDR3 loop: CASSPTRGGYTF. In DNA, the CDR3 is TGTGCCAGCAGCCCGACTCGGGGGGGCTACACCTTC.

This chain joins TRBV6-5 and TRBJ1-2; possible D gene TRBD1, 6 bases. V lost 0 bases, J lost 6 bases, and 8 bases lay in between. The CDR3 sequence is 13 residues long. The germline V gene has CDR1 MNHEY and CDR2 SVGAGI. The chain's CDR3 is CASSYSGQNGYTF. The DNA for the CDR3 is TGTGCCAGCAGTTACTCCGGACAGAATGGCTACACCTTC.

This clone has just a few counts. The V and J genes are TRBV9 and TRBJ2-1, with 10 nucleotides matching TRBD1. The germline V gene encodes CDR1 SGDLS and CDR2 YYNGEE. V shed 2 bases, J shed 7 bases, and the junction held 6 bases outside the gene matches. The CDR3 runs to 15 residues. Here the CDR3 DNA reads TGTGCCAGCAGCGTTTCCGGGACAGGGGATAATGAGCAGTTCTTC. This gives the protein CASSVSGTGDNEQFF.

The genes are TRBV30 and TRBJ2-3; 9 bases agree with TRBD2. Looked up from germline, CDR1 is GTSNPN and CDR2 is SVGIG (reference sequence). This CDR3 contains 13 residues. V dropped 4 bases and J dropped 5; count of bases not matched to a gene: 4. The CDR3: CAWMRGGLDTQYF. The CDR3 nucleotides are TGTGCCTGGATGCGGGGGGGCCTAGATACGCAGTATTTT.